The clone carrying this T cell receptor (beta chain) was counted once. Its antigen is not known. The data originate from a study of T cell responses to AZD1222 COVID-19 vaccine. General study findings and limits: There were vaccine-associated CD4 TCRs across spike, dominant at 160-218 and 743-854. An increase in Spike-specific TCR breadth and depth was observed after two AZD1222 doses. In a largely white British group with more females than males, clonal diversity was possibly underestimated.

Assay used: immunoSEQ multiplex PCR; TCRdb lists only in-frame clones, some missing. This repertoire shows 170,000 or so clones, around 88% found once; its top ten account for around 10%. Per germline, CDR1 LNHNV and CDR2 YYDKDF (reference sequence). V gave up 1 base and J gave up 6 bases; unmatched junction bases: 3. The CDR3 length is 15 residues. This receptor was obtained from an adult who received the AZD1222 COVID-19 vaccine. The V and J genes are TRBV15 and TRBJ2-2; the match to TRBD1 covers 9 bases. Sequenced material: peripheral blood, taken 28 days after the second AZD1222 dose. The CDR3 here is CATSRVQGAAGELFF. CDR3 nucleotides: TGTGCCACCAGCAGAGTACAGGGGGCAGCCGGGGAGCTGTTTTTT.